One TCR beta chain is described in this entry. The data were obtained in a study of blood T cell repertoires in COVID-19. The wider study: Acute-phase and convalescent COVID-19 samples originated in the United States, Italy and Spain. Sources were T cells, B-cell-depleted T cells, or PBMCs; the material itself was cDNA or gDNA.

Trimming shortened V by 3 bases and J by 2 bases, and 16 bases separated the two germline ends. This CDR3 comprises 16 residues. The germline V gene encodes CDR1 GTSNPN and CDR2 SVGIG (reference sequence). Per the original methods: Estimation of nucleated cell counts was performed using reference gene primer amplification. TCRdb keeps only in-frame clones here, not all; method: immunoSEQ multiplex PCR. V and J calls and clone size come straight from that table; D and trimming were deduced from the DNA. The repertoire has about 100,000 clones, approximately 86% of them found once; the top ten carry roughly 4.7%.

The gene calls are TRBV30 and TRBJ2-2; D is perhaps TRBD2 (6 bases). This sequence was found in a human donor in a cohort sampled during active COVID-19. Sequencing was done on a sample of peripheral blood. CDR3 DNA sequence: TGTGCCTGGAGCCCCCCCGGAGGGTTAAACACCGGGGAGCTGTTTTTT. Residues: CAWSPPGGLNTGELFF.